One and the same sample provided the 12 T cell receptor beta chains below, sequenced in a study of blood T cell repertoires in COVID-19. The assay was immunoSEQ multiplex PCR, and TCRdb's table has in-frame clones only and misses some. The sample carries a few hundred thousand clones, 88% recorded once. Material: peripheral blood. These receptors were taken from a man in his 60s who had recovered from COVID-19.

The count of this clone is one. The chain couples TRBV7-2 to TRBJ2-1, with D perhaps matching TRBD1 (5 bases). Looked up from germline, CDR1 is SGHTA and CDR2 is FQGNSA. Trimming took off 1 base at V and 5 bases at J, with 12 bases between the two ends. This CDR3 is built from 15 residues. The DNA of the CDR3 is TGTGCCAGCAGCTTAGACACCTTAGGGGACAATGAGCAGTTCTTC. Its protein is CASSLDTLGDNEQFF.

The chain uses TRBV27 and TRBJ2-2; 7 positions agree with TRBD1. Germline CDR1 is MNHEY and CDR2 is SMNVEV (reference sequence). The CDR3 runs to 13 residues. V dropped 6 bases and J dropped 4; count of bases not matched to a gene: 2. For the CDR3, the DNA is TGTGCCAGCAGCGACAGGGTCACCGGGGAGCTGTTTTTT. Translation: CASSDRVTGELFF.

The genes are TRBV29-1 and TRBJ1-4; D possibly corresponds to TRBD1 (6 bases). V dropped 4 bases and J dropped 3 bases, with 6 bases sitting between them. This CDR3 spans 12 amino acids. Germline CDR1 is SQVTM and CDR2 is ANQGSEA. In nucleotides, the CDR3 is TGCAGCGTTGGGACAGCTAATGAAAAACTGTTTTTT. This encodes CSVGTANEKLFF.

The CDR3 DNA is TGTGCCAGCAGCTCCCACACCGGACTAGGGGTTATGCAGTACTTC. It translates to CASSSHTGLGVMQYF. The chain joins TRBV7-9 to TRBJ2-7; 7 nucleotides agree with TRBD2. The CDR3 loop spans 15 amino acids. Germline assignment: CDR1 SEHNR and CDR2 FQNEAQ (reference sequence). The V and J ends lost 4 bases and 9 bases, in that order; junction bases with no gene match: 15. Drawing the rest from reference TRBV7-9 and TRBJ2-7, the complete variable domain is DTGVSQNPRHKITKRGQNVTFRCDPISEHNRLYWYRQTLGQGPEFLTYFQNEAQLEKSRLLSDRFSAERPKGSFSTLEIQRTEQGDSAMYLCASSSHTGLGVMQYFGPGTRLTVT.

This clone was recorded a few times. V usage is TRBV20-1 and J usage is TRBJ1-2; possibly TRBD1 for D (5 bases). V was clipped by 6 bases and J by 8 bases, with 13 bases between them. The CDR3 covers 11 residues. Per the germline V gene, CDR1 is DFQATT and CDR2 is SNEGSKA (reference sequence). The CDR3 nucleotides are TGCAGTGCCCCAGGGACTCTAGGCTACACCTTC. This encodes CSAPGTLGYTF.

The chain combines TRBV2 with TRBJ2-7; 9 bases are a match to TRBD1. Germline V gives CDR1 SNHLY, CDR2 FYNNEI. This CDR3 region has 14 residues. The V and J ends lost 6 bases and 6 bases, in that order; junction bases with no gene match: 9. CDR3: CASRLDRGTSEQYF. The CDR3 coding sequence is TGTGCCAGCAGACTGGACAGGGGAACCAGCGAGCAGTACTTC. Full variable domain (missing parts from reference TRBV2 and TRBJ2-7): EPEVTQTPSHQVTQMGQEVILRCVPISNHLYFYWYRQILGQKVEFLVSFYNNEISEKSEIFDDQFSVERPDGSNFTLKIRSTKLEDSAMYFCASRLDRGTSEQYFGPGTRLTVT.

The chain employs TRBV6-6 and TRBJ2-7, with a weak D call TRBD1 (5 bases). CDR3 length: 14 residues. Germline CDR1 is MNHNY and CDR2 is SVGAGI (reference sequence). V was cut by 2 bases and J by 6 bases, with 14 bases left in between. CDR3 region: CASSYELRVGEQYF. In nucleotides, the CDR3 is TGTGCCAGCAGTTACGAGCTCAGGGTGGGCGAGCAGTACTTC.

The rearrangement uses TRBV7-2 and TRBJ2-5; TRBD2 aligns across 9 bases. V was pared by 5 bases and J by 7 bases, with 11 bases of the junction left unmatched. CDR1 is SGHTA, CDR2 FQGNSA, per germline. CDR3 length: 15 residues. The CDR3 loop is CASSPEWRGGGTQYF. The CDR3 nucleotides are TGTGCCAGCAGCCCGGAATGGCGGGGGGGCGGGACCCAGTACTTC.

The chain couples TRBV11-2 to TRBJ1-6, with D perhaps matching TRBD1 (6 bases). CDR3 length equals 15 residues. Deletions cut 7 bases from V and 6 bases from J, with 16 bases between. The germline V gene has CDR1 SGHAT and CDR2 FQNNGV. The CDR3 here is CASTAAGAGNSPLHF. The CDR3 DNA is TGTGCCAGCACCGCTGCAGGGGCTGGTAATTCACCCCTCCACTTT.

The chain recombines TRBV11-2 with TRBJ2-1; TRBD2 matches at 10 bases. Germline CDR1 reads SGHAT; CDR2 reads FQNNGV. There are 15 residues in the CDR3. Trimming cost V 10 bases and J 4 bases; bases outside gene matches: 10. CDR3 DNA sequence: TGTGCCACCCAAGGAGGGACTAGCGTTTACAATGAGCAGTTCTTC. Translated, it gives CATQGGTSVYNEQFF.

This chain connects TRBV7-2 to TRBJ1-5; 8 bases match TRBD1. This CDR3 is 14 amino acids long. Germline loops: CDR1 SGHTA, CDR2 FQGNSA. J lost 6 bases, V lost 5 bases, and 6 bases had no gene match. The CDR3 protein is CASSLPGGSQPQHF. CDR3 coding DNA: TGTGCCAGCAGCCTGCCAGGGGGCAGTCAGCCCCAGCATTTT.

V is TRBV9 and J is TRBJ2-3; TRBD2 matches 10 bases. V dropped 1 base and J dropped 4; count of bases not matched to a gene: 0. The CDR3 runs to 14 residues. The germline gives CDR1 SGDLS, CDR2 YYNGEE. The CDR3 loop is CASSVSGGADTQYF. CDR3 DNA sequence: TGTGCCAGCAGCGTAAGCGGGGGGGCAGATACGCAGTATTTT.